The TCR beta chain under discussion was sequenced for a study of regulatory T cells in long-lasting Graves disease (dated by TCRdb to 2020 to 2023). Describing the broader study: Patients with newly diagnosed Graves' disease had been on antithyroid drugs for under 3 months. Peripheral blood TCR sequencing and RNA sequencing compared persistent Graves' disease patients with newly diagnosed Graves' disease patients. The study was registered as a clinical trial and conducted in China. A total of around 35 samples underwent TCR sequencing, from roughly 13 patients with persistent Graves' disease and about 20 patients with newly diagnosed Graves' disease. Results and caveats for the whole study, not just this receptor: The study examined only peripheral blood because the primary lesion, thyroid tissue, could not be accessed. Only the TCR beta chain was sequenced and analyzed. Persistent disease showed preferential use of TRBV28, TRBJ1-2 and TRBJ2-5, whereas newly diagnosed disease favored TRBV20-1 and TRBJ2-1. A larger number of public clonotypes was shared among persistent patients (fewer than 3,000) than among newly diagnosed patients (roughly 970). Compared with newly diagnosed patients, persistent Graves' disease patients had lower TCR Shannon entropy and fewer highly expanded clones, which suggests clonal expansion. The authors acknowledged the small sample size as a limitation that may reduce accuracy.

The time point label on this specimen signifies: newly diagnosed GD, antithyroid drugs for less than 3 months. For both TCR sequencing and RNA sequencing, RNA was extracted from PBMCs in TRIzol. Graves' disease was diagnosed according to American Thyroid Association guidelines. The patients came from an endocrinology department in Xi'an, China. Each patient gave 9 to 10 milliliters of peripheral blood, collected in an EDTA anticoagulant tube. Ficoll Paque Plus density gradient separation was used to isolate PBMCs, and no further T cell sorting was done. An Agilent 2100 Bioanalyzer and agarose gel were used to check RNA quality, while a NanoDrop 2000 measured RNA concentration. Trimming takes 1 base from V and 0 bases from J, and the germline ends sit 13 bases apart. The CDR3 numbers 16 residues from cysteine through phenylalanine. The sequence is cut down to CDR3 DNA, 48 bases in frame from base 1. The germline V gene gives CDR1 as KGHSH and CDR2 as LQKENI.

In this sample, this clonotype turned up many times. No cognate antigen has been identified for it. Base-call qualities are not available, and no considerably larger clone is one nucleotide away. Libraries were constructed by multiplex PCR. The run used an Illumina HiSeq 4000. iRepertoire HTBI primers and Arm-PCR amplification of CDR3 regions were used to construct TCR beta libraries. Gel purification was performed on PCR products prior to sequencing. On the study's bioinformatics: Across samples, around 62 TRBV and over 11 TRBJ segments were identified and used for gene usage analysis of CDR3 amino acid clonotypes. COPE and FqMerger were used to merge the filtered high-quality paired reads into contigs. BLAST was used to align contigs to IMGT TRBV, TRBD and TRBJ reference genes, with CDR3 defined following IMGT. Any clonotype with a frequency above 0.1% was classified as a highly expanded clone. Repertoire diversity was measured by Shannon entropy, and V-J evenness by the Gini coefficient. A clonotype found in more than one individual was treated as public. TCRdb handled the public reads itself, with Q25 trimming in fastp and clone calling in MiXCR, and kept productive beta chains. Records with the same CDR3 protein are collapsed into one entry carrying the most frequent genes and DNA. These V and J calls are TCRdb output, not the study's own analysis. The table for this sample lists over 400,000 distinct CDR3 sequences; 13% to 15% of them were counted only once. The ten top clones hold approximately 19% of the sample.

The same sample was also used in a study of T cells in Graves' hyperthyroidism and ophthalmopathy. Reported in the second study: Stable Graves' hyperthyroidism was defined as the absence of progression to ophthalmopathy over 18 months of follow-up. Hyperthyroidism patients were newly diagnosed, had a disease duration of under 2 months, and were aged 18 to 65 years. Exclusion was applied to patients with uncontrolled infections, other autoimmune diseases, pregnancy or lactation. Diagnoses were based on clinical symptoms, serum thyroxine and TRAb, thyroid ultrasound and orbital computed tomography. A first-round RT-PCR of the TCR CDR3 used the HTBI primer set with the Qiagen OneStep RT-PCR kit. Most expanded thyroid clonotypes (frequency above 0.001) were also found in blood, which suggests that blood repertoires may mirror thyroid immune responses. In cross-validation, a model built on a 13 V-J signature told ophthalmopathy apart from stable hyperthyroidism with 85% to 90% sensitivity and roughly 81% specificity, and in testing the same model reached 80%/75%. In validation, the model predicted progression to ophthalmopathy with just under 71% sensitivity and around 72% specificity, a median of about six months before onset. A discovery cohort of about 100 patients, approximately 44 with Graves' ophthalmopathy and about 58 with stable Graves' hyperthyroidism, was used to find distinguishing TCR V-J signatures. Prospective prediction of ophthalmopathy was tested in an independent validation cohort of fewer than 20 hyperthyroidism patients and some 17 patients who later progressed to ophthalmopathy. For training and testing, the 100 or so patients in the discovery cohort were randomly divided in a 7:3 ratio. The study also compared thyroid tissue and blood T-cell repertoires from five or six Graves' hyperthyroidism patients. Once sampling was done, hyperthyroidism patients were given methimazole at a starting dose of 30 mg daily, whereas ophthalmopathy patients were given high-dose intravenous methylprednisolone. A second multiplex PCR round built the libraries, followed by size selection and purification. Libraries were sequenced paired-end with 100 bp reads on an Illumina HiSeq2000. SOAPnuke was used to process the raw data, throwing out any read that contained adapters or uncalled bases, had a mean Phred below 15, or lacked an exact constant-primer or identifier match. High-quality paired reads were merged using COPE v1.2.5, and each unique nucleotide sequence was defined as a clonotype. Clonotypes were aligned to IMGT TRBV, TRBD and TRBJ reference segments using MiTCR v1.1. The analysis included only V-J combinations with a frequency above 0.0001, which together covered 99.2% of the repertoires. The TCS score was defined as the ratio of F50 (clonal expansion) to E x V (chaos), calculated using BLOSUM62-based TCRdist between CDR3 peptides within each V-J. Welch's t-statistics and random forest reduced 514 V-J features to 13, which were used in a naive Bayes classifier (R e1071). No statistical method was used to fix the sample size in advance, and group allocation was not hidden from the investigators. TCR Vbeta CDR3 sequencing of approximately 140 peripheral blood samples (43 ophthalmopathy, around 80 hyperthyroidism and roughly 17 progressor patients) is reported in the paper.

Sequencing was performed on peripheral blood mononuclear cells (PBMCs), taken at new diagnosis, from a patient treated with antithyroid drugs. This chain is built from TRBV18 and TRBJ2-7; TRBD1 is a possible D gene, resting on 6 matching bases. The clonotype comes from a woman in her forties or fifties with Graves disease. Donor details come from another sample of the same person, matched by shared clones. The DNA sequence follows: TGTGCCAGCTCACCACTATCAGGGGTGGGCTCCTACGAGCAGTACTTC. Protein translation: CASSPLSGVGSYEQYF.